The table lists the clone carrying this T cell receptor beta chain with a few counts. Its target is not known. Its ends do not fully match the called genes, so a read error is possible. iRepertoire HTBI primers and Arm-PCR of CDR3 regions built TCR beta libraries. TCRdb called the multiplex PCR reads again in MiXCR, with one record for every CDR3 protein. This repertoire shows some 500,000 distinct CDR3 sequences, roughly 12% found once; its top ten account for 8.5% to 10%. The entry originates in a study of regulatory T cells in long-lasting Graves disease. Indicated time point: newly diagnosed GD, antithyroid drugs for less than 3 months. Preparation of the TCR library used RNA extracted from PBMCs. Study findings and constraints: The study examined only peripheral blood, not thyroid tissue.

This CDR3 has 11 amino acids. Germline-derived CDR1 and CDR2 are LNHDA and SQIVND (reference sequence). In addition, the sample was reused for a study of T cells in Graves' hyperthyroidism and ophthalmopathy. That paper states: Uncontrolled infection, other autoimmune disease, pregnancy or lactation barred patients from enrollment. Diagnostic assessment was based on clinical symptoms, serum thyroxine and TRAb, thyroid ultrasound and orbital computed tomography. Primed by the HTBI set, a first-round RT-PCR was run on the TCR CDR3.

This sequence was found in a man aged 25 to 40 with Graves disease. This specimen was peripheral blood mononuclear cells (PBMCs), taken at new diagnosis, from a patient treated with antithyroid drugs. The chain is built from TRBV19 and TRBJ2-7; D ambiguous. For the CDR3, the DNA is TGTGCCAGTAGTATAGGCTCGCTGGTGCACTTC. Its protein product is CASSIGSLVHF.